This TCR delta chain was observed in a study of gamma-delta chains in newborns, infants, children. Looking at the study overall: Innate gammadelta T cells reportedly expand polyclonally right after birth, driven by microbial exposure, per the title.

J lost 0 bases, V lost 0 bases, and 7 bases had no gene match. The germline gives CDR1 GEAIGNYY, CDR2 EKD. The CDR3 covers 20 residues. This clone is judged medium-sized. The identical CDR3 is also encoded by other nucleotide sequences in the sample. TCRdb fed the reads into CATT to redo clone calling. The data show several thousand delta-chain clones, with roughly 2.5% seen just once and about 16% held by the top ten. This TCR was sampled from a child who was a newborn, infant or young child, either healthy, febrile or measles-vaccinated (not recorded which). The sequencing input was blood. The chain joins TRDV2 to TRDJ3; 10 bases fit TRDD3. The CDR3 spells CACDTVLGDPSSWDTRQMFF. CDR3 nucleotides: TGTGCCTGTGACACCGTACTGGGGGATCCTAGCTCCTGGGACACCCGACAGATGTTTTTC.